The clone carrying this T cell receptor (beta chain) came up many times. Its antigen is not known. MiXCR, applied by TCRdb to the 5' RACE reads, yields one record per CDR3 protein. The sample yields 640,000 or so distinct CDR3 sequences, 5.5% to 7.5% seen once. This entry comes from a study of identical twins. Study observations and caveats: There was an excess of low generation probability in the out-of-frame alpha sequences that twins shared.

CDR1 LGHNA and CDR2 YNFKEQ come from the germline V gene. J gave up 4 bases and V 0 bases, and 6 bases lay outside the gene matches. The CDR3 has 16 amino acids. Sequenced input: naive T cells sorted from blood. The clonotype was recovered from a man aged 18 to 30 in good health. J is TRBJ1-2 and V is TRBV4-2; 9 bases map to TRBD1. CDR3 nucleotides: TGTGCCAGCAGCCAAGATAGGGGACAGGGAACCTATGGCTACACCTTC. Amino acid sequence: CASSQDRGQGTYGYTF.